This T cell receptor beta chain came from a study of T cells after yellow fever vaccination. Study overall: Preparation of the low-cell-number fractions used SMART-Seq v4 Ultra Low Input.

Germline values: CDR1 LGHNA, CDR2 YSLEER. Trimming removed 0 bases at V and 5 bases at J, with 11 bases between. This CDR3 spans 16 amino acids. For TCR, cDNA came from 5'RACE template switching, which added a universal primer site and UMIs. TCRdb re-called the 5' RACE reads through MiXCR, storing one row per CDR3 protein. There are roughly 500,000 distinct CDR3 sequences in the sample; roughly a fifth occur only once, and 13% to 15% lies in the top ten. V is TRBV4-3 and J is TRBJ1-6; D gene ambiguous. This clonotype was obtained from a man younger than 45 who received the YFV17D yellow fever vaccine. The sample in question was PBMCs, obtained 15 days after the yellow fever booster vaccination. The CDR3 nucleotides read TGCGCCAGCAGCCAAGAAACTCGTCTGCATAATTCACCCCTCCACTTT. Protein: CASSQETRLHNSPLHF.